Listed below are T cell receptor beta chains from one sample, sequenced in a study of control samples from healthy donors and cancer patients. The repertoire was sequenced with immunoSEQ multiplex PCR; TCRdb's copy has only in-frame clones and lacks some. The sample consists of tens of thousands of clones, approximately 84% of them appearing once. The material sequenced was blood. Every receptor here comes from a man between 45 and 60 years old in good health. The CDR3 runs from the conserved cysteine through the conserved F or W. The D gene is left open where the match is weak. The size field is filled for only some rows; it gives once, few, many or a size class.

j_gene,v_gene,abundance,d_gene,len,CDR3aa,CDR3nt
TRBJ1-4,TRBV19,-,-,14,CASTTGTWGGKLFF,TGTGCCAGTACTACCGGGACGTGGGGGGGAAAACTGTTTTTT
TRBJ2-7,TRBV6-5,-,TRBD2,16,CASSYSFSGSRYEQYF,TGTGCCAGCAGTTACTCGTTTAGCGGGAGCAGGTACGAGCAGTACTTC
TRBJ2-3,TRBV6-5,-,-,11,CASGGRDTQYF,TGTGCCAGCGGGGGGCGGGATACGCAGTATTTT
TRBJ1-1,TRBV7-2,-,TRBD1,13,CASSLTGGGEAFF,TGTGCCAGCAGCTTAACAGGGGGTGGTGAAGCTTTCTTT
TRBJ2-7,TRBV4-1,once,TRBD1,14,CASAGPGQGYEQYF,TGCGCCTCAGCGGGACCGGGACAGGGTTACGAGCAGTACTTC
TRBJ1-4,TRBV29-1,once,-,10,CSVLDEKLFF,TGCAGCGTCCTAGATGAAAAACTGTTTTTT
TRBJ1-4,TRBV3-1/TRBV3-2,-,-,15,CASSQLSPTNEKLFF,TGTGCCAGCAGCCAACTCAGCCCAACTAATGAAAAACTGTTTTTT
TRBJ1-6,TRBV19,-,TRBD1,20,CASSIVSLGTVFGPGSPLHF,TGTGCCAGTAGTATAGTGTCGTTGGGGACAGTTTTTGGACCAGGTTCACCCCTCCACTTT
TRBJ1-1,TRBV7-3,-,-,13,CASSPEMNTEAFF,TGTGCCAGCAGCCCGGAGATGAACACTGAAGCTTTCTTT
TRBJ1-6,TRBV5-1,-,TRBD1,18,CASSLRAGTVFGRSPLHF,TGCGCCAGCAGCTTGCGCGCCGGGACAGTGTTCGGCCGATCACCCCTCCACTTT
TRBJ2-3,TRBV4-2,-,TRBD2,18,CASSQEGLAETSTDTQYF,TGTGCCAGCAGCCAAGAGGGACTAGCGGAGACTTCCACAGATACGCAGTATTTT
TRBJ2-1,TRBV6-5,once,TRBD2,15,CASSTPGLPYNEQFF,TGTGCCAGCAGTACCCCGGGACTACCCTACAATGAGCAGTTCTTC
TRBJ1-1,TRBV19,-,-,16,CASRPTSGSMNTEAFF,TGTGCCAGTAGGCCCACTTCGGGCAGCATGAACACTGAAGCTTTCTTT
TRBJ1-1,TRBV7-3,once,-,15,CASSRLGGSGTEAFF,TGTGCCAGCAGCCGTTTAGGGGGATCGGGCACTGAAGCTTTCTTT
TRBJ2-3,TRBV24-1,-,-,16,CATSDLGFGDSDTQYF,TGTGCCACCAGTGATTTGGGTTTTGGGGATTCAGATACGCAGTATTTT
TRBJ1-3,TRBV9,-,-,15,CASSPGAFSGNTIYF,TGTGCCAGCAGCCCTGGAGCCTTCTCTGGAAACACCATATATTTT
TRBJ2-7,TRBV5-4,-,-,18,CASSRNTIQGPLSYEQYF,TGTGCCAGCAGCCGCAATACTATTCAGGGCCCTCTTTCCTACGAGCAGTACTTC
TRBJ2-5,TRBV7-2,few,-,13,CASSLEAVETQYF,TGTGCCAGCAGCTTAGAGGCTGTAGAGACCCAGTACTTC
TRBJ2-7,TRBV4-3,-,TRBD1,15,CASSQGQGSPHEQYF,TGCGCCAGCAGCCAGGGACAGGGGAGTCCTCACGAGCAGTACTTC
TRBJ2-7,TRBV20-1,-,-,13,CSASSGTPYEQYF,TGCAGTGCTAGTTCGGGGACCCCCTACGAGCAGTACTTC
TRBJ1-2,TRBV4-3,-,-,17,CASSQDFSTGINYGYTF,TGCGCCAGCAGCCAAGATTTTTCGACCGGAATCAACTATGGCTACACCTTC
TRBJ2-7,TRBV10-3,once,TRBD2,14,CAIESGGPPREQYF,TGTGCCATCGAGAGCGGGGGTCCCCCTCGGGAGCAGTACTTC
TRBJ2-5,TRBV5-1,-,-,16,CASRTTGGPNQETQYF,TGCGCCAGCAGGACGACGGGCGGGCCCAACCAAGAGACCCAGTACTTC
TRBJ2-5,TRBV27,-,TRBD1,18,CASTPQLGTGRRAETQYF,TGTGCCAGCACCCCCCAGTTAGGGACAGGGAGGCGGGCGGAGACCCAGTACTTC
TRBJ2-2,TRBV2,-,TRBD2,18,CASTGRTSGGRGTGELFF,TGTGCCAGTACCGGCAGAACTAGCGGGGGAAGGGGCACCGGGGAGCTGTTTTTT
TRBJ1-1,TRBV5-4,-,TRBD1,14,CASRQGQSNTEAFF,TGTGCCAGCAGACAGGGACAGTCCAACACTGAAGCTTTCTTT
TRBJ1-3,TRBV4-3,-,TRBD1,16,CASSPGTANSGNTIYF,TGCGCCAGCAGCCCCGGGACAGCTAACTCTGGAAACACCATATATTTT
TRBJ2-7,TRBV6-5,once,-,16,CASSYSGRGELWEQYF,TGTGCCAGCAGTTACTCAGGACGGGGCGAGTTGTGGGAGCAGTACTTC
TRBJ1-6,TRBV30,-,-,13,CAWGGSGRSPLHF,TGTGCCTGGGGGGGATCGGGTCGTTCACCCCTCCACTTT
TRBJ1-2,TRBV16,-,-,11,CASRKDAGYTF,TGTGCCAGCAGGAAAGACGCTGGCTACACCTTC
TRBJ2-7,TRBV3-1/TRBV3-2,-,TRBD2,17,CASSQLGLAGGPYEQYF,TGTGCCAGCAGCCAACTCGGACTAGCGGGGGGGCCCTACGAGCAGTACTTC
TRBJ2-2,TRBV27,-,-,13,CASSPGNTGELFF,TGTGCCAGCAGCCCCGGAAACACCGGGGAGCTGTTTTTT
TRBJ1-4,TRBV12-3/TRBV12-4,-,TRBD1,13,CASSLQGEEKLFF,TGTGCCAGCAGTTTACAGGGGGAGGAAAAACTGTTTTTT
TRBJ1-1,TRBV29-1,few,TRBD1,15,CSVAQQGAPGTEAFF,TGCAGCGTTGCCCAACAGGGGGCTCCGGGCACTGAAGCTTTCTTT
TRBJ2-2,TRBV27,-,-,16,CASSLGGEWFPGELFF,TGTGCCAGCAGCCTAGGGGGGGAATGGTTCCCCGGGGAGCTGTTTTTT
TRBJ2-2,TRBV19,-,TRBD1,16,CASSTWTGAGGGELFF,TGTGCCAGTAGCACCTGGACAGGGGCCGGAGGCGGGGAGCTGTTTTTT
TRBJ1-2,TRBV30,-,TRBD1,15,CAWSAGQGRIYGYTF,TGTGCCTGGAGCGCAGGACAGGGCCGAATCTATGGCTACACCTTC
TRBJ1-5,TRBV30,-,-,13,CAWSTGLNQPQHF,TGTGCCTGGAGTACAGGGTTGAATCAGCCCCAGCATTTT
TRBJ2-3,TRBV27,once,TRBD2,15,CASSFGGRRSDTQYF,TGTGCCAGCAGTTTCGGCGGGAGGCGCTCGGATACGCAGTATTTT
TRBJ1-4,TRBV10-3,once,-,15,CAISDRARGNEKLFF,TGTGCCATCAGTGACCGCGCTCGGGGAAATGAAAAACTGTTTTTT
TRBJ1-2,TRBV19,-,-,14,CASSFRHSPYGYTF,TGTGCCAGTAGTTTCCGACATTCCCCCTATGGCTACACCTTC
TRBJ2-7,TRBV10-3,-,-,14,CAISVGRFPYEQYF,TGTGCCATCAGTGTTGGCAGGTTTCCGTACGAGCAGTACTTC
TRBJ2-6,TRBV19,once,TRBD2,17,CATGRLAGGSGANVLTF,TGTGCCACCGGCCGACTAGCGGGGGGCTCTGGGGCCAACGTCCTGACTTTC
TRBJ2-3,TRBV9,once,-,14,CASSVATSWDTQYF,TGTGCCAGCAGCGTAGCGACTAGTTGGGATACGCAGTATTTT
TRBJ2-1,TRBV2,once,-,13,CASSSEYYNEQFF,TGTGCCAGTTCTAGCGAGTACTACAATGAGCAGTTCTTC
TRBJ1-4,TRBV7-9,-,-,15,CASSLIRTTNEKLFF,TGTGCCAGCAGCTTAATAAGGACAACTAATGAAAAACTGTTTTTT
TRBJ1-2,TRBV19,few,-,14,CASSPRQDLYGYTF,TGTGCCAGTAGTCCGCGACAGGACCTCTATGGCTACACCTTC
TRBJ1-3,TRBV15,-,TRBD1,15,CATSSDRGLGNTIYF,TGTGCCACCAGCAGCGACAGGGGGCTTGGAAACACCATATATTTT
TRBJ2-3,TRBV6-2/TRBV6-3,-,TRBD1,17,CASSSILGTGDTDTQYF,TGTGCCAGCAGTTCAATACTTGGGACAGGGGACACAGATACGCAGTATTTT
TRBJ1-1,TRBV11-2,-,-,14,CASSLDPWRGKAFF,TGTGCCAGCAGCTTAGATCCTTGGAGGGGTAAAGCTTTCTTT
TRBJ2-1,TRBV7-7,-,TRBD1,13,CASSPDRVNEQFF,TGTGCCAGCAGCCCGGACAGGGTCAATGAGCAGTTCTTC
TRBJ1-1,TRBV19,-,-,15,CASSSGTNMNTEAFF,TGTGCCAGTAGTTCCGGGACAAACATGAACACTGAAGCTTTCTTT